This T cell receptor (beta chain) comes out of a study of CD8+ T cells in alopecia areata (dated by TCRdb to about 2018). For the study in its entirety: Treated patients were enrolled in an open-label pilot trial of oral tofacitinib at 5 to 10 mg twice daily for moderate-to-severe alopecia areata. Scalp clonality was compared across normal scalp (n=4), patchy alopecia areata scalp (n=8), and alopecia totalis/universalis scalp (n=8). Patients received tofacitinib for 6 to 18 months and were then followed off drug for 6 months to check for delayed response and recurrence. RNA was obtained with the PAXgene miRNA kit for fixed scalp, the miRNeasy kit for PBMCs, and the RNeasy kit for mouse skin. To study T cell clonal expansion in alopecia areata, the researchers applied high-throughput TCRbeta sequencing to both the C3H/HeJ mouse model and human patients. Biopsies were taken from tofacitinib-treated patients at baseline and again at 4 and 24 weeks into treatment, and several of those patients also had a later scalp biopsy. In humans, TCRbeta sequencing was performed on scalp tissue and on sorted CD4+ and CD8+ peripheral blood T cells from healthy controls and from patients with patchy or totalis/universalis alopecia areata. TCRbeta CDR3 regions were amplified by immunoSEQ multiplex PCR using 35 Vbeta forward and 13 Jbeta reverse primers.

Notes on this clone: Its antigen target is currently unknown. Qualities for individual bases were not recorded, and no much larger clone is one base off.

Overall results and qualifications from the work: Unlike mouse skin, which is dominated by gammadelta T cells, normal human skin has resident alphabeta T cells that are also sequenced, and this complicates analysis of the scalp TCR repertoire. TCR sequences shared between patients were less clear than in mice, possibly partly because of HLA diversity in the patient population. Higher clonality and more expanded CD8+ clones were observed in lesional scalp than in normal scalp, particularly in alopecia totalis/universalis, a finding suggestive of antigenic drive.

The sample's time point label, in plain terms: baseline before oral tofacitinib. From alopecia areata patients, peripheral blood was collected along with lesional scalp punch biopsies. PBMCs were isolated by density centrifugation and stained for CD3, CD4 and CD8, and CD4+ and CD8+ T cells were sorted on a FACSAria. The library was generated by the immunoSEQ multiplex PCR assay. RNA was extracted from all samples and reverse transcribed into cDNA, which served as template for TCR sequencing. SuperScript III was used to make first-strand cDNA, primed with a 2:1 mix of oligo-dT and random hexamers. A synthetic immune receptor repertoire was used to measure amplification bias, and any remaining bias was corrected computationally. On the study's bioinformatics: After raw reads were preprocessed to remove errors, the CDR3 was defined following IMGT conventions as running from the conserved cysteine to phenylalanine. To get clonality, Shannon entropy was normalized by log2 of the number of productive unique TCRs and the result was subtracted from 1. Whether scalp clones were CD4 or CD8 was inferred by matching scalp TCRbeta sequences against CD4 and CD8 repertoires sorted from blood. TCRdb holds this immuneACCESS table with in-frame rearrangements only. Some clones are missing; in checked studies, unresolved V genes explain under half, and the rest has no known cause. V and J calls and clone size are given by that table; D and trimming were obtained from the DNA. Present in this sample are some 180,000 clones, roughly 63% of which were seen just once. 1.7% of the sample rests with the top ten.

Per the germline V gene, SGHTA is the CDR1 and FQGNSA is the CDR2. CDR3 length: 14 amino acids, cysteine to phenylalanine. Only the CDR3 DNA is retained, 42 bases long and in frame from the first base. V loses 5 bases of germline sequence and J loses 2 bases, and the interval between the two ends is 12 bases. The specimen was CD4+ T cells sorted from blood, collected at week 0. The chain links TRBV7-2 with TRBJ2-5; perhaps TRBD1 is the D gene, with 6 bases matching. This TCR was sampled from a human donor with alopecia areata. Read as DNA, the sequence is TGTGCCAGCAGCCCCGGACAGAGGCAAGAGACCCAGTACTTC. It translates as CASSPGQRQETQYF.